This TCR beta chain comes out of a study of T cells in Graves' hyperthyroidism and ophthalmopathy. This clonotype was observed at least ten times. Using RNA transcripts as the source, TCR beta CDR3 regions were amplified. In the first-round RT-PCR of the TCR CDR3, the HTBI primer set was used. One entry per CDR3 protein, called by TCRdb with MiXCR from the multiplex PCR reads. The sample shows 620,000 or so distinct CDR3 sequences, about 14% of them seen only once. For ophthalmopathy patients, the Clinical Activity Score was at least 3 and the NOSPECS grade at least 4; duration was under 3 months. Germline V lookup: CDR1 SEHNR, CDR2 FQNEAQ (reference sequence). V was trimmed by 5 bases and J by 1 base, leaving 15 bases between them. The CDR3 spans 16 residues.

This clonotype was obtained from a woman aged 45-65 years with Graves' ophthalmopathy. The rearrangement links TRBV7-9 to TRBJ2-4, with a possible D match to TRBD2 (5 bases). Sequencing used blood. The CDR3 sequence is CASSQLERTAKNIQYF. CDR3 DNA: TGTGCCAGCAGCCAGCTAGAGAGGACTGCCAAAAACATTCAGTACTTC. Supplemented by reference TRBV7-9 and TRBJ2-4, the full variable domain reads DTGVSQNPRHKITKRGQNVTFRCDPISEHNRLYWYRQTLGQGPEFLTYFQNEAQLEKSRLLSDRFSAERPKGSFSTLEIQRTEQGDSAMYLCASSQLERTAKNIQYFGAGTRLSVL.